The clone carrying this T cell receptor beta chain has at least ten counts. Its specificity is not known. The CDR3 extends over 18 amino acids. Trimming cost V 3 bases and J 4 bases, with 25 bases left between them. CDR1 is DFQATT and CDR2 is SNEGSKA in the germline V gene (reference sequence). This specimen belongs to a study of neurological immune-mediated disorders. Study results and caveats: When repertoires were grouped phylogenetically, those of 18 of 34 multiple sclerosis patients fell into one related-CDR3 cluster, a possible signature.

It was by 5'RACE with 10-nucleotide random UMIs that the cDNA was made. From 15-18 subjects, each sequencing run yielded over 180 million TCR-beta sequences. A single record per CDR3 protein comes from TCRdb applying MiXCR to the 5' RACE reads. The table lists tens of thousands of distinct CDR3 sequences, roughly 3.2% of them singletons, with around 3.7% in the top ten. This sequence joins TRBV20-1 and TRBJ1-5; D unclear. Sequences were obtained from PBMCs. The origin of this receptor is a middle-aged man with multiple sclerosis. The CDR3 loop is CSASRVPGRLFGNQPQHF. The CDR3, as DNA: TGCAGTGCTAGTAGGGTCCCGGGCCGGCTCTTCGGAAATCAGCCCCAGCATTTT.